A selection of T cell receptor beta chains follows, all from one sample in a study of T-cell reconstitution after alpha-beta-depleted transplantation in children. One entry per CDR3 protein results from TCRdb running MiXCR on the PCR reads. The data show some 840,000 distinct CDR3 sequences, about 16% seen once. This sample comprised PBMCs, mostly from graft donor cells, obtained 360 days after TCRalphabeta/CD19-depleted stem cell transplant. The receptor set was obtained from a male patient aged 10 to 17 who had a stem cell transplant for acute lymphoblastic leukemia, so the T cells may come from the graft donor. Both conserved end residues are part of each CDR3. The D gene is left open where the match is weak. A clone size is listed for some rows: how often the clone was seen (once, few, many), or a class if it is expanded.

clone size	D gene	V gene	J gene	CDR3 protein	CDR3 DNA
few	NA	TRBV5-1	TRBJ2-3	CARPVTQYF	TGCGCCAGGCCGGTTACGCAGTATTTT
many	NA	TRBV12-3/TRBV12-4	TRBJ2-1	CASSPLTGLNEQFF	TGTGCCAGCAGTCCACTGACGGGATTAAATGAGCAGTTCTTC
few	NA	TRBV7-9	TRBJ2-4	CASSRPAKNIQYF	TGTGCCAGCAGCCGGCCAGCCAAAAACATTCAGTACTTC
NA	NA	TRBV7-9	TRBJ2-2	CASSLILRNTGELFF	TGTGCCAGCAGCTTGATTCTTCGCAACACCGGGGAGCTGTTTTTT
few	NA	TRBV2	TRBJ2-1	CASSNPARPYNEQFF	TGTGCCAGCAGTAATCCAGCTAGGCCATACAATGAGCAGTTCTTC
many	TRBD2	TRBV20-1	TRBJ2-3	CSASVAGETDTQYF	TGCAGTGCTAGCGTGGCGGGAGAGACAGATACGCAGTATTTT
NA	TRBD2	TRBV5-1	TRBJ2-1	CASSLRQGSGRTNEQFF	TGCGCCAGCAGCTTGCGCCAGGGAAGCGGGAGGACGAATGAGCAGTTCTTC
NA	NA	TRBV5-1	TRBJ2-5	CASSFTPREQETQYF	TGCGCCAGCAGCTTCACCCCCAGGGAACAAGAGACCCAGTACTTC
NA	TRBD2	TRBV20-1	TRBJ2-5	CSARPAGVWETQYF	TGCAGTGCTAGGCCAGCGGGAGTGTGGGAGACCCAGTACTTC
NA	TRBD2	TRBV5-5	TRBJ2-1	CASSLERLAGVHNEQFF	TGTGCCAGCAGCTTGGAGCGCCTAGCGGGAGTTCACAATGAGCAGTTCTTC
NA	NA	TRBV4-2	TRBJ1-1	CASSQGKWGEAFF	TGTGCCAGCAGCCAAGGTAAGTGGGGTGAAGCTTTCTTT
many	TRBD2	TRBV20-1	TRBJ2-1	CSAEPGLAGGYNEQFF	TGCAGTGCGGAACCGGGACTAGCGGGAGGCTACAATGAGCAGTTCTTC
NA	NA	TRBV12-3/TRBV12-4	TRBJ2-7	CASTPGRNYEQYF	TGTGCCAGCACCCCGGGCAGAAACTACGAGCAGTACTTC
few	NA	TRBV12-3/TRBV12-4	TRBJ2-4	CASSPGREAKNIQYF	TGTGCCAGCAGCCCCGGACGGGAAGCCAAAAACATTCAGTACTTC
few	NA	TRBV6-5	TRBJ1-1	CASSYSGTYTEAFF	TGTGCCAGCAGTTACTCGGGCACGTACACTGAAGCTTTCTTT
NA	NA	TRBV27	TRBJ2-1	CASSPRGGRLHNEQFF	TGTGCCAGCAGCCCACGAGGGGGGAGACTCCACAATGAGCAGTTCTTC
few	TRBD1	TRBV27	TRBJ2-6	CATPQGTSSGANVLTF	TGTGCCACCCCACAGGGGACCAGCTCTGGGGCCAACGTCCTGACTTTC
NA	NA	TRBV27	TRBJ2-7	CASSFFGTDYEQYF	TGTGCCAGCAGTTTCTTCGGGACGGACTACGAGCAGTACTTC
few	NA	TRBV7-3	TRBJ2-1	CASSHTGTKKENEQFF	TGTGCCAGCAGTCATACCGGGACGAAAAAGGAAAATGAGCAGTTCTTC
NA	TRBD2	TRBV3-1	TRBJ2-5	CASSHLGLADQETQYF	TGTGCCAGCAGCCATTTAGGACTAGCGGACCAAGAGACCCAGTACTTC
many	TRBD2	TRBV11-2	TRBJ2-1	CASSLVGTGGPEQFF	TGTGCCAGCAGCTTAGTAGGTACGGGAGGGCCGGAGCAGTTCTTC
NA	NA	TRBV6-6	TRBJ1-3	CASHSAGTIYF	TGTGCCAGCCATAGCGCGGGGACCATATATTTT
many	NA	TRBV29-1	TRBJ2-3	CSIYSGIRNTDTQYF	TGCAGCATCTATAGCGGAATCCGAAACACAGATACGCAGTATTTT
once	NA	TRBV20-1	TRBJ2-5	CSARDPSRVTQESQYF	TGCAGTGCTAGAGATCCTAGTCGGGTAACACAAGAGAGCCAGTACTTC
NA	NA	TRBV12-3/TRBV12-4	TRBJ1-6	CASSFGGTDSPLHF	TGTGCCAGCAGCTTCGGGGGGACCGATTCACCCCTCCACTTT
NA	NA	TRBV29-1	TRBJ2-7	CSVEGRDVKQYF	TGCAGCGTTGAGGGACGGGATGTTAAGCAGTACTTC
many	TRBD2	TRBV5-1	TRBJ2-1	CASSLAVTSDHNEQFF	TGCGCCAGCAGCTTGGCCGTGACTAGCGACCACAATGAGCAGTTCTTC
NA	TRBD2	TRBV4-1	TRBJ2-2	CASSQDRLAGGPGTGELFF	TGCGCCAGCAGCCAAGATCGGCTAGCGGGAGGGCCCGGCACCGGGGAGCTGTTTTTT
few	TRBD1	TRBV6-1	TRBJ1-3	CASSEQGAVGNTIYF	TGTGCCAGCAGTGAACAGGGGGCGGTAGGAAACACCATATATTTT
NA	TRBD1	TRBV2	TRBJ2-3	CASSGDRGRKTDTQYF	TGTGCCAGCAGTGGAGACAGGGGGCGAAAGACAGATACGCAGTATTTT
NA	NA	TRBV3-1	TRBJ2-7	CASSQDRGGEQYF	TGTGCCAGCAGCCAAGATAGGGGCGGCGAGCAGTACTTC
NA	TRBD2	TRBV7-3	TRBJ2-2	CASSSGERPGELFF	TGTGCCAGCAGTAGCGGGGAAAGGCCCGGGGAGCTGTTTTTT
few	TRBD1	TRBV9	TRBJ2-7	CASSVGGTGPYEQYF	TGTGCCAGCAGCGTAGGTGGGACAGGGCCCTACGAGCAGTACTTC
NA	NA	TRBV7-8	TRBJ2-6	CASSLYGTGGANVLTF	TGTGCCAGCAGCTTATACGGGACCGGAGGGGCCAACGTCCTGACTTTC
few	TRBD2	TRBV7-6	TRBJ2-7	CASSSPRGSSSYEQYF	TGTGCCAGCAGCTCTCCGCGGGGGTCTAGCTCCTACGAGCAGTACTTC
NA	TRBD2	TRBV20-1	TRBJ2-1	CSARDGGGYNEQFF	TGCAGTGCTAGAGATGGGGGGGGCTACAATGAGCAGTTCTTC
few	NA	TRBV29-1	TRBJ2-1	CSVEVGGFSYNEQFF	TGCAGCGTTGAAGTTGGCGGGTTCTCCTACAATGAGCAGTTCTTC
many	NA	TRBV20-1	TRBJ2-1	CSARGPRATNNEQFF	TGCAGTGCTAGAGGGCCCAGGGCGACGAACAATGAGCAGTTCTTC
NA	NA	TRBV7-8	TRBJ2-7	CASSSDRDPLSYEQYF	TGTGCCAGCAGCTCAGACCGGGACCCCTTGTCCTACGAGCAGTACTTC
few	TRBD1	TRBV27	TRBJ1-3	CASSPYRGSGNTIYF	TGTGCCAGCAGTCCCTACAGGGGATCTGGAAACACCATATATTTT
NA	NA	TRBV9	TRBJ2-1	CASSVEPDHYPTNNNNEQFF	TGTGCCAGCAGCGTAGAACCGGACCACTACCCAACAAACAACAACAATGAGCAGTTCTTC
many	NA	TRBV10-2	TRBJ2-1	CASSEARLVSEQFF	TGCGCCAGCAGTGAGGCGAGACTAGTTTCTGAGCAGTTCTTC